The 28 T cell receptor beta chains in this list originate from one sample, sequenced in a study of blood T cell repertoires in COVID-19. Data came from immunoSEQ multiplex PCR; TCRdb stores just in-frame clones and leaves some out. Seen here are about 140,000 clones, around nine tenths observed once, and the top ten hold about 1.5%. The specimen sequenced was peripheral blood. Receptors originate from an older woman with acute or convalescent COVID-19.

This clone was seen a few times. The rearrangement joins TRBV28 to TRBJ2-2, with 8 bases that match TRBD1. Germline CDR1 reads MDHEN; CDR2 reads SYDVKM. The CDR3 is made up of 14 amino acids. The junction had 3 bases not matched to a gene; V was cut back by 3 bases and J by 6 bases. The CDR3 DNA reads as TGTGCCAGCAGTTTGTCGGACAGGGCCGGGGAGCTGTTTTTT. Amino acids: CASSLSDRAGELFF. The full variable domain, completed using reference TRBV28 and TRBJ2-2, is DVKVTQSSRYLVKRTGEKVFLECVQDMDHENMFWYRQDPGLGLRLIYFSYDVKMKEKGDIPEGYSVSREKKERFSLILESASTNQTSMYLCASSLSDRAGELFFGEGSRLTVL.

The chain links TRBV6-1 to TRBJ2-7, with D possibly being TRBD1 (6 bases). This CDR3 region has 16 residues. Germline CDR1 is MNHNS and CDR2 is SASEGT. Trimming shortened V by 3 bases and J by 0 bases, and 15 bases separated the two germline ends. CDR3 DNA sequence: TGTGCCAGCAGTGACTTATATCAGGGGAACTCCTACGAGCAGTACTTC. It translates to CASSDLYQGNSYEQYF.

The rearrangement uses TRBV7-3 and TRBJ1-5; 9 bases are shared with TRBD1. The CDR3 covers 13 residues. Germline CDR1 and CDR2: SGHTA and FQGTGA. V shed 4 bases and J 7 bases; nucleotides not matched to a gene: 2. The CDR3 nucleotides read TGTGCCAGCAGCTCCGGACAGGGGCAGCCCCAGCATTTT. Residues: CASSSGQGQPQHF.

V gene TRBV7-2 combines with J gene TRBJ2-7; D perhaps matches TRBD2 (5 bases). V lost 5 bases, J lost 2 bases, and 13 bases lay in between. Per the germline V gene, CDR1 is SGHTA and CDR2 is FQGNSA. This CDR3 has 14 residues. The chain's CDR3 is CASSRTQEAYEQYF. In DNA, the CDR3 is TGTGCCAGCAGCCGCACCCAGGAGGCCTACGAGCAGTACTTC.

The gene calls are TRBV3-1 (or the pseudogene TRBV3-2) and TRBJ1-6; D might be TRBD1 (6 bases). The germline V gene has CDR1 LGHDT and CDR2 YNNKEL (reference sequence). V was clipped by 8 bases and J by 10 bases, with 12 bases between them. The CDR3 extends over 12 amino acids. CDR3 sequence (DNA): TGTGCCAGCGGGGGCCTGAGCTCACCCCTCCACTTT. Amino acid sequence: CASGGLSSPLHF.

This sequence joins TRBV19 and TRBJ1-1, with no clear D. The CDR3 extends over 13 amino acids. Trimming took 6 bases from V and 5 from J, leaving 13 bases between them. Germline CDR1 reads LNHDA; CDR2 reads SQIVND (reference sequence). CDR3 coding DNA: TGTGCCAGTAGCAAAAGAGGAGGGACTGAAGCTTTCTTT. Amino acids: CASSKRGGTEAFF.

The V and J genes are TRBV29-1 and TRBJ2-1, with TRBD2 identical over 15 bases. CDR3 length equals 13 residues. Germline V gene data show CDR1 as SQVTM and CDR2 as ANQGSEA. J was trimmed by 15 bases and V by 3 bases; bases with no gene match: 6. CDR3 nucleotides: TGCAGCGTTGATCGGACTAGCGGGGGGGCCTGGTTCTTC. Encoded protein: CSVDRTSGGAWFF.

The chain carries TRBV15 and TRBJ2-1; the match to TRBD1 covers 8 bases. Per the germline V gene, CDR1 is LNHNV and CDR2 is YYDKDF (reference sequence). The CDR3 consists of 14 residues. J lost 4 bases, V lost 8 bases, and 7 bases had no gene match. CDR3 in amino acids: CATEDRVGYNEQFF. In DNA form, the CDR3 reads TGTGCCACCGAGGACAGGGTGGGGTACAATGAGCAGTTCTTC.

The chain is built from TRBV5-1 and TRBJ1-3; 7 nucleotides match TRBD1. Trimming removed 4 bases from V and 2 bases from J; junction bases left unmatched: 9. Germline CDR1 is SGHRS and CDR2 is YFSETQ. The CDR3 has 16 residues. Here the CDR3 reads CASSKLTGDPGNTIYF. As DNA, the CDR3 is TGCGCCAGCAGCAAATTAACAGGGGACCCTGGAAACACCATATATTTT.

The chain couples TRBV9 to TRBJ2-2; D perhaps matches TRBD2 (7 bases). The V gene's germline CDR1 is SGDLS and CDR2 YYNGEE. V lost 4 bases and J lost 3, with 19 bases in between. CDR3 size: 17 residues. CDR3 sequence reads: CASSFRTGLADTGELFF. The DNA of the CDR3 is TGTGCCAGCAGCTTCCGTACAGGGCTAGCGGACACCGGGGAGCTGTTTTTT.

This rearrangement joins TRBV30 to TRBJ1-6; D gene uncertain. Germline CDR1 reads GTSNPN; CDR2 reads SVGIG (reference sequence). There are 16 residues in the CDR3. V lost 2 bases and J 3 bases, leaving 14 bases between the germline ends. As DNA, the CDR3 is TGTGCCTGGAGTTCCCGTCCCGCCGGCTATAATTCACCCCTCCACTTT. Its translation is CAWSSRPAGYNSPLHF.

J is TRBJ2-1 and V is TRBV4-1; 11 positions match TRBD2. From germline, CDR1 is MGHRA and CDR2 YSYEKL. The CDR3 has 16 amino acids. V shed 0 bases and J 6 bases; nucleotides not matched to a gene: 4. CDR3 in DNA: TGCGCCAGCAGCCAAGATCAGCTAGCGGGGGGCAATGAGCAGTTCTTC. Its protein product is CASSQDQLAGGNEQFF.

The count of this clone is one. The chain uses TRBV9 and TRBJ1-5, with D unresolved. Trimming took 0 bases from V and 1 from J, leaving 8 bases between them. The CDR3 is 15 residues long. Germline CDR1 is SGDLS and CDR2 is YYNGEE. The CDR3 protein is CASSVGEGSNQPQHF. The DNA of the CDR3 is TGTGCCAGCAGCGTAGGGGAGGGCAGCAATCAGCCCCAGCATTTT.

V gene TRBV7-2 combines with J gene TRBJ1-6, with 7 bases matching TRBD1. Germline CDR1 reads SGHTA; CDR2 reads FQGNSA. This CDR3 is built from 14 residues. V gave up 4 bases and J gave up 9 bases; unmatched junction bases: 6. The DNA of the CDR3 is TGTGCCAGCAGCTCCGACAGGGTTCCTTCACCCCTCCACTTT. Protein product: CASSSDRVPSPLHF. Full variable domain (rest looked up from reference TRBV7-2 and TRBJ1-6): GAGVSQSPSNKVTEKGKDVELRCDPISGHTALYWYRQSLGQGLEFLIYFQGNSAPDKSGLPSDRFSAERTGGSVSTLTIQRTQQEDSAVYLCASSSDRVPSPLHFGNGTRLTVT.

This clone has a single count. The chain is built from TRBV10-3 and TRBJ2-2, with 10 bases fitting TRBD1. The CDR3 consists of 14 residues. CDR1 is ENHRY, CDR2 SYGVKD, per germline. After removal of 6 bases from V and 5 bases from J, the junction contained 3 bases not matched to a gene. This chain's CDR3 is CAIRGTGETGELFF. In DNA, the CDR3 is TGTGCCATCAGAGGGACAGGGGAAACCGGGGAGCTGTTTTTT.

The gene calls are TRBV30 and TRBJ1-2, with 8 bases matching TRBD1. The CDR3 totals 14 residues. Trimming at V came to 2 bases and at J to 5 bases, leaving 7 bases not matched to a gene. Germline loops: CDR1 GTSNPN, CDR2 SVGIG (reference sequence). This CDR3 reads CAWSPRDRTYGYTF. CDR3 bases: TGTGCCTGGAGTCCCCGGGACAGGACATATGGCTACACCTTC.

The V and J genes are TRBV7-9 and TRBJ1-2; tentatively, D is TRBD1 (6 bases). This CDR3 comprises 14 residues. Trimming cost V 5 bases and J 4 bases, with 14 bases left between them. Germline values: CDR1 SEHNR, CDR2 FQNEAQ (reference sequence). The chain's CDR3 is CASSLRTDGYGYTF. The CDR3 bases are TGTGCCAGCAGCCTCAGGACAGACGGCTATGGCTACACCTTC.

This clone has more than one count but fewer than ten. The V gene is TRBV18, the J gene TRBJ2-2; D not resolved. The germline V gene encodes CDR1 KGHSH and CDR2 LQKENI. CDR3 length: 14 residues. V lost 3 bases and J lost 4, with 9 bases in between. The CDR3 nucleotides read TGTGCCAGCTCACCCCTTCCGGGCACCGGGGAGCTGTTTTTT. This codes for CASSPLPGTGELFF.

CDR3 residues: CASSIGGAFNEQFF. The CDR3, as DNA: TGTGCCAGTAGTATTGGGGGGGCTTTCAATGAGCAGTTCTTC. The J gene is TRBJ2-1, the V gene TRBV19; TRBD2 might be the D (7 bases). CDR3 length: 14 amino acids. Germline CDR1 is LNHDA and CDR2 is SQIVND (reference sequence). Trimming cost V 3 bases and J 6 bases, with 12 bases left between them. Combining the CDR3 with reference TRBV19 and TRBJ2-1 gives the whole variable domain DGGITQSPKYLFRKEGQNVTLSCEQNLNHDAMYWYRQDPGQGLRLIYYSQIVNDFQKGDIAEGYSVSREKKESFPLTVTSAQKNPTAFYLCASSIGGAFNEQFFGPGTRLTVL.

The chain links TRBV4-3 to TRBJ2-3; 7 nucleotides align to TRBD2. Germline CDR1 and CDR2: LGHNA and YSLEER. Trimming took 3 bases from V and 0 from J; bases not matched to a gene: 6. The CDR3 has 16 residues. This CDR3 is CASSQRWGGSTDTQYF. CDR3 in DNA: TGCGCCAGCAGCCAGAGGTGGGGGGGTAGCACAGATACGCAGTATTTT.

This clone was seen just once. V usage is TRBV12-3 or TRBV12-4 and J usage is TRBJ2-3; possible D gene TRBD1, 6 bases. The CDR3 is made up of 13 amino acids. Trimming pared 6 bases from V and 5 bases from J, leaving 12 bases between. The CDR3 sequence is CASSPIGGDTQYF. CDR3 DNA: TGTGCCAGCAGCCCTATAGGGGGAGATACGCAGTATTTT.

The V call is TRBV3-1 (or the pseudogene TRBV3-2), the J call TRBJ2-2, with a possible D match to TRBD1 (5 bases). V dropped 0 bases and J dropped 4 bases, with 15 bases sitting between them. CDR3 length: 17 amino acids. Germline V lookup: CDR1 LGHDT, CDR2 YNNKEL (reference sequence). The CDR3 loop is CASSQEPGRDVTGELFF. The DNA for the CDR3 is TGTGCCAGCAGCCAAGAGCCGGGCAGGGATGTCACCGGGGAGCTGTTTTTT.

This chain uses TRBV30 with TRBJ1-1; D is uncertain. The CDR3 sequence is 14 residues long. Germline CDR1 GTSNPN, CDR2 SVGIG (reference sequence). The ends were cut back, 0 bases at V and 2 bases at J, with 10 bases in the middle. The CDR3 region is CAWSVPGINTEAFF. Written as DNA, the CDR3 is TGTGCCTGGAGTGTACCGGGGATTAACACTGAAGCTTTCTTT.

This clone was seen only once. The chain uses TRBV5-8 and TRBJ1-2, with TRBD1 identical over 9 bases. Germline-derived CDR1 and CDR2 are SGHTS and YDEGEE. This CDR3 has 13 amino acids. V lost 2 bases, J lost 6 bases, and 2 bases stayed unmatched. For the CDR3, the DNA is TGTGCCAGCAGCTTCGGGACAGGGAATGGCTACACCTTC. Its protein is CASSFGTGNGYTF.

The chain is built from TRBV4-3 and TRBJ2-1, with 12 bases lining up with TRBD2. V gave up 4 bases and J gave up 4 bases; unmatched junction bases: 11. Looked up from germline, CDR1 is LGHNA and CDR2 is YSLEER. There are 18 residues in the CDR3. CDR3: CASSRRTSGGSNYNEQFF. In nucleotides, the CDR3 is TGCGCCAGCAGCCGCCGAACTAGCGGGGGGTCAAATTACAATGAGCAGTTCTTC.

V is TRBV5-5 and J is TRBJ1-4, with 10 nucleotides matching TRBD1. With 2 bases clipped from V and 8 bases from J, the junction kept 9 bases outside the gene matches. From germline, CDR1 is SGHKS and CDR2 YYEKEE (reference sequence). This CDR3 has 16 residues. CDR3 bases: TGTGCCAGCAGCTTTGGTGACAGGGGGCTTGGGGAAAAACTGTTTTTT. Its translation is CASSFGDRGLGEKLFF.

The chain combines TRBV12-3 or TRBV12-4 with TRBJ1-2; D is possibly TRBD1 (5 bases). Trimming removed 6 bases at V and 1 base at J, with 9 bases between. The CDR3 length is 13 residues. CDR3 nucleotides: TGTGCCAGCAGCCGAGACAGTAACTATGGCTACACCTTC. Protein sequence: CASSRDSNYGYTF.

This clone was detected a few times. This sequence joins TRBV7-2 and TRBJ1-5; 8 positions match TRBD1. This CDR3 has 16 amino acids. From germline, CDR1 is SGHTA and CDR2 FQGNSA. J was trimmed by 4 bases and V by 1 base; bases with no gene match: 6. This CDR3 is CASSLVAGGQNQPQHF. CDR3 in DNA: TGTGCCAGCAGCTTAGTGGCAGGGGGCCAGAATCAGCCCCAGCATTTT.